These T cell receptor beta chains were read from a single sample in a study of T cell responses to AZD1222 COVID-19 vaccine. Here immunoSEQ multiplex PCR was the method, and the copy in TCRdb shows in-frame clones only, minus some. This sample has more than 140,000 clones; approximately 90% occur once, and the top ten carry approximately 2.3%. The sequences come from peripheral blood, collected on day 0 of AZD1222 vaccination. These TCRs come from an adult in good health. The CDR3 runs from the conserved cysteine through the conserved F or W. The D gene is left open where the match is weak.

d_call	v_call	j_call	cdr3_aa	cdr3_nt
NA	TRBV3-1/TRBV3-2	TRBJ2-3	CASSQFAEFVILGTDTQYF	TGTGCCAGCAGCCAATTCGCGGAGTTCGTCATTTTGGGCACAGATACGCAGTATTTT
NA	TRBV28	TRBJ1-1	CASIANTEAFF	TGTGCCAGCATCGCGAACACTGAAGCTTTCTTT
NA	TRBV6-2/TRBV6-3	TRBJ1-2	CASSPANYGYTF	TGTGCCAGCAGCCCGGCGAACTATGGCTACACCTTC
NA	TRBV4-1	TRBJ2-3	CASSHTEADTQYF	TGCGCCAGCAGCCATACTGAAGCAGATACGCAGTATTTT
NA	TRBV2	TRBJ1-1	CASSELREVFAFF	TGTGCCAGCAGTGAATTGAGGGAAGTTTTTGCTTTCTTT
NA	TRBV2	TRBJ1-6	CASSLIKADSPLHF	TGTGCCAGCAGCCTCATAAAGGCGGATTCACCCCTCCACTTT
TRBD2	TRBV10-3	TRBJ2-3	CANKLAGGNTDTQYF	TGTGCCAACAAGCTAGCGGGAGGGAACACAGATACGCAGTATTTT
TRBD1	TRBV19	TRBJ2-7	CASSLNRGHEQYF	TGTGCCAGTAGTCTTAACAGGGGTCACGAGCAGTACTTC
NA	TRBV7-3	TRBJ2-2	CASSPYTGELFF	TGTGCCAGCAGCCCGTACACCGGGGAGCTGTTTTTT
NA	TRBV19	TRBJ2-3	CASSIAGSTDTQYF	TGTGCCAGTAGTATAGCCGGAAGCACAGATACGCAGTATTTT
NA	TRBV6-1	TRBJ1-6	CASSEVAENSPLHF	TGTGCCAGCAGTGAAGTGGCAGAGAATTCACCCCTCCACTTT
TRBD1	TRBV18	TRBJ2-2	CASSVIPAGGGANTGELFF	TGTGCCAGCTCAGTAATCCCGGCAGGGGGCGGCGCGAACACCGGGGAGCTGTTTTTT
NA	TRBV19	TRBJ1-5	CASTNAPLPQHF	TGTGCCAGTACCAATGCCCCGTTGCCCCAGCATTTT
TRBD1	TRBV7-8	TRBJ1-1	CASSLRSFFQGADTEAFF	TGTGCCAGCAGCTTAAGATCGTTCTTTCAGGGGGCGGACACTGAAGCTTTCTTT
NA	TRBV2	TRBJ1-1	CASKMDTEAFF	TGTGCCAGCAAGATGGACACTGAAGCTTTCTTT
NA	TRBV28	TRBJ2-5	CASSAPGGFAETQYF	TGTGCCAGCTCTGCCCCCGGGGGATTCGCGGAGACCCAGTACTTC
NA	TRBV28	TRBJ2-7	CASSLGGAALREQYF	TGTGCCAGCAGTTTAGGAGGGGCTGCTCTACGCGAGCAGTACTTC
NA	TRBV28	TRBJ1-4	CASSSGTLNEKLFF	TGTGCCAGCAGTTCGGGGACCCTTAATGAAAAACTGTTTTTT
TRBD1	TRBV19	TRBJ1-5	CASSIVGTGGEQPQHF	TGTGCCAGTAGTATAGTCGGGACAGGGGGCGAACAGCCCCAGCATTTT